Shown below are 27 T cell receptor beta chains from a single sample sequenced in a study of blood T cell repertoires in COVID-19. Measured with immunoSEQ multiplex PCR; TCRdb has only the in-frame clones, and not every one. The sample includes 150,000 to 200,000 clones, 90% to 95% of them seen just once. Source material: peripheral blood. The receptors stem from a woman in her forties or fifties with acute or convalescent COVID-19.

The chain couples TRBV27 to TRBJ1-1; a weak D match, TRBD1 (6 bases). This CDR3 comprises 18 residues. Trimming removed 5 bases from V and 0 bases from J, with 22 bases in between. Germline V gene sequence: CDR1 MNHEY, CDR2 SMNVEV (reference sequence). CDR3 nucleotide sequence: TGTGCCAGCAGTGTGTTTTATATGGGGGCTCCTATGAACACTGAAGCTTTCTTT. Protein sequence: CASSVFYMGAPMNTEAFF.

V is TRBV28 and J is TRBJ2-3; TRBD1 is a possible D gene (6 bases). Trimming cost V 6 bases and J 3 bases, with 22 bases left between them. The CDR3 consists of 17 residues. The germline V gene encodes CDR1 MDHEN and CDR2 SYDVKM. The CDR3 sequence is CASRYREPIKLTDTQYF. The DNA of the CDR3 is TGTGCCAGCAGATACAGGGAGCCAATAAAACTTACAGATACGCAGTATTTT.

The rearrangement joins TRBV3-1 (or the pseudogene TRBV3-2) to TRBJ1-2; D may be TRBD1 (6 bases). Germline CDR1 is LGHDT and CDR2 is YNNKEL (reference sequence). Trimming took off 0 bases at V and 5 bases at J, with 13 bases between the two ends. This CDR3 spans 15 amino acids. The CDR3: CASSQEVTGIYGYTF. The CDR3 nucleotides are TGTGCCAGCAGCCAAGAAGTTACAGGGATATATGGCTACACCTTC.

The chain joins TRBV5-4 to TRBJ1-2, with 7 bases aligning to TRBD1. The ends lost 4 bases at V and 6 bases at J; junction bases unmatched: 3. CDR1 SGHNT and CDR2 YYREEE come from the germline V gene (reference sequence). CDR3 length equals 12 residues. The CDR3 DNA is TGTGCCAGCAGCCTCGACAGGGATGGCTACACCTTC. Translating gives CASSLDRDGYTF.

The V gene is TRBV30, the J gene TRBJ2-3; 10 bases match TRBD2. The CDR3 is made up of 17 amino acids. V shed 0 bases and J 2 bases; nucleotides not matched to a gene: 8. CDR1 and CDR2 from the germline V gene are GTSNPN and SVGIG (reference sequence). The CDR3 bases are TGTGCCTGGAGTGTGATTAGCGGGGGGCCATCCACAGATACGCAGTATTTT. Its translation: CAWSVISGGPSTDTQYF.

The V call is TRBV7-9, the J call TRBJ2-7; possible D gene TRBD2, 6 bases. The length of the CDR3 is 16 residues. V lost 1 base, J lost 1 base, and 14 bases lay in between. Germline-derived CDR1 and CDR2 are SEHNR and FQNEAQ (reference sequence). CDR3 DNA sequence: TGTGCCAGCAGCTTAGAGGAGGGGCGCCTATCCTACGAGCAGTACTTC. Translated: CASSLEEGRLSYEQYF.

J is TRBJ1-3 and V is TRBV6-5, with D hard to call. This CDR3 comprises 15 residues. Per germline, CDR1 MNHEY and CDR2 SVGAGI. Trimming shortened V by 8 bases and J by 0 bases, and 14 bases separated the two germline ends. The CDR3 DNA sequence: TGTGCCAGCCTCGGAAAGGGAGCCTCTGGAAACACCATATATTTT. Amino acids: CASLGKGASGNTIYF.

This sequence joins TRBV24-1 and TRBJ2-1; 14 nucleotides align to TRBD2. The CDR3 runs 17 residues. The ends lost 4 bases at V and 6 bases at J; junction bases unmatched: 7. Germline values: CDR1 KGHDR, CDR2 SFDVKD. The CDR3 DNA follows: TGTGCCACCAGTGACGGAAGACTAGCGGGAGGGTTCAATGAGCAGTTCTTC. Its translation: CATSDGRLAGGFNEQFF.

The genes are TRBV6-1 and TRBJ2-3; 9 bases match TRBD2. This CDR3 is built from 15 residues. J was trimmed by 4 bases and V by 1 base; bases with no gene match: 3. Germline loops: CDR1 MNHNS, CDR2 SASEGT. The DNA for the CDR3 is TGTGCCAGCAGTGAAGACCGACTAGCGGCAGATACGCAGTATTTT. Residues: CASSEDRLAADTQYF.

The rearrangement links TRBV19 to TRBJ1-1, with 7 bases that match TRBD1. The CDR3 contains 14 residues. Trimming removed 5 bases from V and 7 bases from J; junction bases left unmatched: 10. From germline, CDR1 is LNHDA and CDR2 SQIVND (reference sequence). CDR3 region: CASSSDRAKSEAFF. In DNA form, the CDR3 reads TGTGCCAGTAGTTCTGACAGGGCAAAGAGTGAAGCTTTCTTT.

V gene TRBV6-6 combines with J gene TRBJ2-1; 13 bases agree with TRBD2. This CDR3 region has 15 residues. The V and J ends lost 6 bases and 4 bases, in that order; junction bases with no gene match: 3. Germline-derived CDR1 and CDR2 are MNHNY and SVGAGI (reference sequence). The CDR3 protein is CASSRLAGGYNEQFF. In DNA, the CDR3 is TGTGCCAGCAGCCGACTAGCGGGGGGATACAATGAGCAGTTCTTC.

CDR3 protein: CASSLGTDLYSGNTIYF. CDR3 bases: TGTGCCAGCAGTCTGGGGACAGACCTCTACTCTGGAAACACCATATATTTT. The V call is TRBV6-6, the J call TRBJ1-3; 7 bases map to TRBD1. Germline trimming cut 5 bases from V and 0 bases from J; bases unmatched to any gene: 10. This CDR3 is 17 amino acids long. Germline CDR1 and CDR2: MNHNY and SVGAGI (reference sequence).

The rearrangement links TRBV27 to TRBJ1-6, with D perhaps matching TRBD1 (5 bases). CDR3 length equals 14 residues. Between the trimmed V and J ends, which lost 3 bases and 11 bases, there was a span of 14 bases. Germline loops: CDR1 MNHEY, CDR2 SMNVEV (reference sequence). The CDR3 DNA reads as TGTGCCAGCAGTTTCGGAGGGACTGGGACACCCCTCCACTTT. This codes for CASSFGGTGTPLHF.

The table lists this clone with a count of one. V gene TRBV2 combines with J gene TRBJ2-6; tentative D call: TRBD1 (6 bases). Trimming removed 3 bases at V and 0 bases at J, with 12 bases between. The CDR3 contains 17 residues. The germline CDR1 and CDR2 sequences are SNHLY and FYNNEI. Here the CDR3 reads CASSEGHAYSGANVLTF. The CDR3 DNA reads as TGTGCCAGCAGTGAGGGACACGCGTACTCTGGGGCCAACGTCCTGACTTTC.

The chain couples TRBV12-3 or TRBV12-4 to TRBJ1-2; TRBD1 agrees at 7 bases. V dropped 6 bases and J dropped 6; count of bases not matched to a gene: 7. The CDR3 has 13 amino acids. The CDR3 here is CASRRGQGDGYTF. CDR3 coding DNA: TGTGCCAGCAGGAGGGGCCAGGGGGATGGCTACACCTTC.

V gene TRBV19 combines with J gene TRBJ2-1; the match to TRBD2 covers 9 bases. V lost 2 bases and J lost 4; bases outside the gene matches: 3. The CDR3 runs to 15 residues. Germline CDR1 reads LNHDA; CDR2 reads SQIVND (reference sequence). The CDR3 bases are TGTGCCAGTAGTATACGGCTAGCGGGATACAATGAGCAGTTCTTC. Amino acids: CASSIRLAGYNEQFF.

This chain connects TRBV4-1 to TRBJ1-1, with D possibly TRBD1 on 6 matching bases. Trimming left V 4 bases short and J 4 bases short, with 16 bases between. Germline V gene data show CDR1 as MGHRA and CDR2 as YSYEKL. The CDR3 is made up of 15 amino acids. The CDR3 region is CASSPEWTDVTEAFF. The CDR3 coding sequence is TGCGCCAGCAGCCCTGAATGGACAGATGTCACTGAAGCTTTCTTT.

This clone was counted between two and nine times. CDR3 DNA sequence: TGTGCCACCAGTGATTTGCTTGGCGGCTACACCTTC. It encodes CATSDLLGGYTF. The V and J genes are TRBV24-1 and TRBJ1-2; D is undetermined. The V gene's germline CDR1 is KGHDR and CDR2 SFDVKD. Trimming cost V 0 bases and J 8 bases, with 6 bases left between them. The CDR3 consists of 12 residues.

The chain has TRBV24-1 and TRBJ2-5, with 7 bases identical to TRBD2. This CDR3 contains 16 residues. Germline-derived CDR1 and CDR2 are KGHDR and SFDVKD. V was pared by 4 bases and J by 5 bases, with 12 bases of the junction left unmatched. The CDR3 DNA reads TGTGCCACCAGTGAAGGGCAGGCATGGGGAGGGGAGACCCAGTACTTC. This translates into CATSEGQAWGGETQYF.

The chain is built from TRBV6-6 and TRBJ2-1; TRBD1 might be the D (5 bases). The CDR3 runs to 15 residues. Trimming pared 6 bases from V and 0 bases from J, leaving 12 bases between. CDR1 MNHNY and CDR2 SVGAGI come from the germline V gene (reference sequence). DNA of the CDR3: TGTGCCAGCAGCTACACCCAGGGCTCCTACAATGAGCAGTTCTTC. It specifies CASSYTQGSYNEQFF.

This chain links TRBV28 with TRBJ2-3; D unclear. The V gene's germline CDR1 is MDHEN and CDR2 SYDVKM. CDR3 length: 16 residues. The germline V and J ends were trimmed by 1 base and 2 bases, with 13 bases remaining between them. The DNA for the CDR3 is TGTGCCAGCAGTTTATCGAGGCAGCATTACACAGATACGCAGTATTTT. Protein: CASSLSRQHYTDTQYF.

The chain is built from TRBV6-1 and TRBJ1-1; a weak D match, TRBD1 (5 bases). CDR3 size: 13 residues. V was trimmed by 3 bases and J by 7 bases, leaving 12 bases between them. Germline lookup yields CDR1 MNHNS and CDR2 SASEGT. The CDR3: CASSEVAGDEAFF. The CDR3 DNA is TGTGCCAGCAGTGAGGTCGCGGGGGATGAAGCTTTCTTT.

This chain's CDR3 is CASTRTGKTNYGYTF. For the CDR3, the DNA is TGTGCCAGCACTCGCACAGGGAAAACAAACTATGGCTACACCTTC. The chain joins TRBV27 to TRBJ1-2, with D maybe TRBD1 (6 bases). Per the germline V gene, CDR1 is MNHEY and CDR2 is SMNVEV (reference sequence). This CDR3 region has 15 residues. Trimming left V 7 bases short and J 2 bases short, with 17 bases between.

This chain uses TRBV11-3 with TRBJ2-1; D perhaps matches TRBD2 (5 bases). Germline CDR1 is SGHNT and CDR2 is YENEEA. Deletions cut 5 bases from V and 9 bases from J, with 17 bases between. This CDR3 region has 14 residues. CDR3 in DNA: TGTGCCAGCAGCCGATTAGAGGGAGTGGGTGAGCAGTTCTTC. This translates into CASSRLEGVGEQFF.

The chain uses TRBV19 and TRBJ1-1, with D unresolved. V lost 6 bases, J lost 4 bases, and 18 bases lay in between. Germline CDR1 is LNHDA and CDR2 is SQIVND (reference sequence). The CDR3 totals 15 residues. CDR3 coding DNA: TGTGCCAGTAGAACAGCAGGCAATCGGCCCACTGAAGCTTTCTTT. Translating gives CASRTAGNRPTEAFF.

The chain uses TRBV7-9 and TRBJ1-1; TRBD1 aligns across 8 bases. Unmatched junction bases numbered 6, after V lost 4 bases and J lost 5 bases. The CDR3 is 14 residues long. Germline V gives CDR1 SEHNR, CDR2 FQNEAQ (reference sequence). The CDR3: CASSWATGETEAFF. The CDR3 region has the DNA TGTGCCAGCAGCTGGGCGACAGGGGAGACTGAAGCTTTCTTT.

The V call is TRBV7-3, the J call TRBJ2-3; 16 nucleotides line up with TRBD2. After removal of 0 bases from V and 1 base from J, the junction contained 7 bases not matched to a gene. CDR1 is SGHTA, CDR2 FQGTGA, per germline. The CDR3 contains 20 residues. The CDR3 nucleotides read TGTGCCAGCAGCTTAACGACTGGGACTAGCGGGAGGGTTGGCACAGATACGCAGTATTTT. Amino acids: CASSLTTGTSGRVGTDTQYF.